The 26 T cell receptor beta chains in this list originate from one sample, sequenced in a study of T-cell reconstitution after alpha-beta-depleted transplantation in children. A library of TCRbeta sequences, prepared with unique molecular identifiers, was generated. Using its own MiXCR run on the PCR reads, TCRdb lists one record per CDR3 protein. The table has hundreds of thousands of distinct CDR3 sequences, around 12% seen once; the top ten hold 0.79%. Specimen: PBMCs, collected before TCRalphabeta/CD19-depleted stem cell transplant. These receptor sequences come from a girl aged 2-10 years with congenital amegakaryocytic thrombocytopenia, due to receive a stem cell transplant.

In its sample, this clonotype was seen many times. The V and J genes are TRBV7-6 and TRBJ1-4; perhaps TRBD1 as D (6 bases). With 4 bases removed from V and 8 bases from J, the gap between germline ends came to 20 bases. Germline assignment: CDR1 SGHVS and CDR2 FNYEAQ. The CDR3 spans 16 residues. The DNA of the CDR3 is TGTGCCAGCAGCTCACTCACAGGGTTATATGGGGAAAAACTGTTTTTT. This sequence encodes CASSSLTGLYGEKLFF.

This chain connects TRBV20-1 to TRBJ2-7; 13 bases align to TRBD2. There are 19 residues in the CDR3. The germline CDR1 and CDR2 sequences are DFQATT and SNEGSKA (reference sequence). Trimming cost V 5 bases and J 0 bases; bases outside gene matches: 16. The CDR3 is CSAHKLPGLAGLSSYEQYF. The CDR3 nucleotides are TGCAGTGCTCATAAGCTTCCGGGACTAGCGGGATTAAGCTCCTACGAGCAGTACTTC.

The rearrangement joins TRBV7-9 to TRBJ2-1; the D gene is possibly TRBD2 (5 bases). This CDR3 is 12 amino acids long. Germline V gene sequence: CDR1 SEHNR, CDR2 FQNEAQ (reference sequence). The V end was cut by 5 bases, the J end by 8 bases, with 10 bases between. The CDR3: CASSRTRDEQFF. The CDR3 DNA is TGTGCCAGCAGCCGGACTCGCGATGAGCAGTTCTTC.

The chain links TRBV7-9 to TRBJ2-7; a possible D gene is TRBD2 (5 bases). CDR3 length: 15 amino acids. V lost 1 base, J lost 0 bases, and 10 bases lay in between. CDR1 SEHNR and CDR2 FQNEAQ come from the germline V gene (reference sequence). This CDR3 is CASSLGRGNSYEQYF. For the CDR3, the DNA is TGTGCCAGCAGCTTAGGTAGAGGGAACTCCTACGAGCAGTACTTC.

The V gene is TRBV5-1, the J gene TRBJ2-1, with 8 positions matching TRBD2. In germline, CDR1 is SGHRS, CDR2 YFSETQ. CDR3 size: 15 residues. The J segment lost 7 bases and the V segment lost 4 bases, leaving 10 bases of the junction unmatched. CDR3 sequence: CASSPVASGQNEQFF. Written as DNA, the CDR3 is TGCGCCAGCAGCCCAGTCGCTAGCGGGCAAAATGAGCAGTTCTTC. Using reference TRBV5-1 and TRBJ2-1 for the parts outside the CDR3, the full variable domain is KAGVTQTPRYLIKTRGQQVTLSCSPISGHRSVSWYQQTPGQGLQFLFEYFSETQRNKGNFPGRFSGRQFSNSRSEMNVSTLELGDSALYLCASSPVASGQNEQFFGPGTRLTVL.

The rearrangement uses TRBV29-1 and TRBJ1-5; 9 bases map to TRBD1. The CDR3 extends over 14 amino acids. Germline V lookup: CDR1 SQVTM, CDR2 ANQGSEA. The V and J ends lost 5 bases and 0 bases, in that order; junction bases with no gene match: 2. CDR3 protein: CSVKTGGSNQPQHF. In DNA, the CDR3 is TGCAGCGTTAAGACAGGGGGTAGCAATCAGCCCCAGCATTTT.

This clonotype showed up just a few times. This rearrangement joins TRBV11-2 to TRBJ2-1; 8 bases match TRBD2. V lost 4 bases to trimming and J lost 13 bases; unmatched junction nucleotides: 3. The CDR3 loop spans 11 amino acids. From germline, CDR1 is SGHAT and CDR2 FQNNGV. This CDR3 is CASSSSGSQFF. DNA of the CDR3: TGTGCCAGCAGCTCAAGCGGGAGTCAGTTCTTC.

On this clonotype: This sequence may be a read error, since a much larger clone differs from it by one base. This sequence joins TRBV6-2 or TRBV6-3 and TRBJ2-5, with 9 positions matching TRBD2. The CDR3 runs 14 residues. Germline V lookup: CDR1 MNHEY, CDR2 SVGEGT. CDR3 region: CASSKREVSETQSF. CDR3 DNA sequence: TGTGCCAGCAGCAAGCGGGAGGTTTCCGAGACCCAGTCCTTC.

This clonotype has at least ten counts. The CDR3 nucleotides are TGCAGTGCTACTCTTAGCGGAGTCACAGATACGCAGTATTTT. Protein: CSATLSGVTDTQYF. The J gene is TRBJ2-3, the V gene TRBV20-1, with D possibly matching TRBD2 (6 bases). Looked up from germline, CDR1 is DFQATT and CDR2 is SNEGSKA (reference sequence). The CDR3 covers 14 residues. Trimming shortened V by 4 bases and J by 2 bases, and 13 bases separated the two germline ends.

There are many counts of this clonotype. The chain uses TRBV7-9 and TRBJ2-1, with 12 bases fitting TRBD2. Germline V gives CDR1 SEHNR, CDR2 FQNEAQ (reference sequence). This CDR3 is 15 amino acids long. The J segment lost 7 bases and the V segment lost 5 bases, leaving 6 bases of the junction unmatched. DNA of the CDR3: TGTGCCAGCAGCAACCGGACTAGCGGGAAGAATGAGCAGTTCTTC. It specifies CASSNRTSGKNEQFF.

As concerns this clonotype: Because the CDR3 is missing its conserved closing phenylalanine or tryptophan, this is likely a read error. Because the CDR3's place on the DNA is in doubt, the DNA is left out and the CDR3 is given as listed by TCRdb. The CDR3 here is CATRPGKATASQ. This chain uses TRBV15 with TRBJ2-7. Germline values: CDR1 LNHNV, CDR2 YYDKDF (reference sequence). With termini counted, the CDR3 has 12 amino acids.

This clonotype was observed at least ten times. V usage is TRBV11-2 and J usage is TRBJ2-5, with 9 bases fitting TRBD2. The germline V gene has CDR1 SGHAT and CDR2 FQNNGV. V gave up 11 bases and J gave up 3 bases; unmatched junction bases: 7. The CDR3 contains 13 residues. The CDR3 region is CASEPSGKETQYF. CDR3 sequence (DNA): TGTGCCTCGGAACCTAGCGGGAAAGAGACCCAGTACTTC. The full variable domain, completed using reference TRBV11-2 and TRBJ2-5, is EAGVAQSPRYKIIEKRQSVAFWCNPISGHATLYWYQQILGQGPKLLIQFQNNGVVDDSQLPKDRFSAERLKGVDSTLKIQPAKLEDSAVYLCASEPSGKETQYFGPGTRLLVL.

This clonotype was observed at least ten times. DNA of the CDR3: TGCGCCAGCAGCTTGGAAGGGACTCCGCACAATGAGCAGTTCTTC. This sequence encodes CASSLEGTPHNEQFF. The J gene is TRBJ2-1, the V gene TRBV5-1; D might be TRBD2 (6 bases). V lost 0 bases and J lost 5, with 12 bases in between. Germline V gene sequence: CDR1 SGHRS, CDR2 YFSETQ. CDR3 length: 15 amino acids. The full variable domain, completed using reference TRBV5-1 and TRBJ2-1, is KAGVTQTPRYLIKTRGQQVTLSCSPISGHRSVSWYQQTPGQGLQFLFEYFSETQRNKGNFPGRFSGRQFSNSRSEMNVSTLELGDSALYLCASSLEGTPHNEQFFGPGTRLTVL.

A remark on this clonotype: A junction boundary mismatches the germline segment, possibly from a read error. The chain carries TRBV14 and TRBJ2-7; TRBD2 might be the D (6 bases). In germline, CDR1 is SGHDN, CDR2 FVKESK. The CDR3 extends over 12 amino acids. CDR3 coding DNA: TGTGCCAGCAGCCAAGGCTTGGGAGGTTTTACGTTC. The encoded protein is CASSQGLGGFTF.

There are many counts of this clonotype. The rearrangement uses TRBV7-8 and TRBJ2-1; 7 positions agree with TRBD1. The V gene end was trimmed by 5 bases and the J gene end by 9 bases; junction bases not matched to a gene: 4. Germline V gene sequence: CDR1 SGHVS, CDR2 FQNEAQ. This CDR3 is built from 12 residues. CDR3 coding DNA: TGTGCCAGCAGCCTACAGGGGTTTGAGCAGTTCTTC. Translating it yields CASSLQGFEQFF.

This clonotype was observed many times. V is TRBV5-1 and J is TRBJ1-2, with D possibly being TRBD1 (6 bases). Trimming cost V 4 bases and J 7 bases, with 20 bases left between them. The CDR3 is made up of 15 amino acids. The V gene's germline CDR1 is SGHRS and CDR2 YFSETQ. The CDR3 loop reads CASSPPARGRIGYTF. CDR3 DNA sequence: TGCGCCAGCAGCCCTCCCGCGCGGGGGCGTATTGGCTACACCTTC. The whole variable domain, filled in from reference TRBV5-1 and TRBJ1-2, reads KAGVTQTPRYLIKTRGQQVTLSCSPISGHRSVSWYQQTPGQGLQFLFEYFSETQRNKGNFPGRFSGRQFSNSRSEMNVSTLELGDSALYLCASSPPARGRIGYTFGSGTRLTVV.

This clonotype was picked up many times. The genes are TRBV20-1 and TRBJ1-2; unclear D gene. Germline V gene data show CDR1 as DFQATT and CDR2 as SNEGSKA (reference sequence). V was shortened by 3 bases and J by 7 bases, with 21 bases between the two germline ends. The CDR3 is made up of 15 amino acids. The CDR3 loop is CSASMPTQRPRGYTF. The CDR3 region has the DNA TGCAGTGCTAGTATGCCCACCCAAAGGCCCCGTGGCTACACCTTC.

This chain uses TRBV11-2 with TRBJ2-1; D remains unclear. This CDR3 region has 16 residues. Trimming took off 1 base at V and 7 bases at J, with 17 bases between the two ends. Germline CDR1 SGHAT, CDR2 FQNNGV. CDR3 sequence (DNA): TGTGCCAGCAGCTTAGGCCTACTGGGGATTGAAAATGAGCAGTTCTTC. Translated: CASSLGLLGIENEQFF.

Many counts were recorded for this clonotype. The rearrangement uses TRBV15 and TRBJ2-7; D not resolved. V lost 0 bases and J 5 bases, leaving 14 bases between the germline ends. The CDR3 has 15 amino acids. Germline values: CDR1 LNHNV, CDR2 YYDKDF (reference sequence). The CDR3 nucleotides read TGTGCCACCAGCAGAGATTTGGGGAATAGAGACGAGCAGTACTTC. This codes for CATSRDLGNRDEQYF.

This clonotype was counted many times. V usage is TRBV19 and J usage is TRBJ1-1, with no clear D. The CDR3 covers 14 residues. Germline lookup yields CDR1 LNHDA and CDR2 SQIVND (reference sequence). The V gene lost 4 bases and the J gene lost 1 base, with 10 bases spanning the gap. The CDR3 spells CASSRDDPNTEAFF. The CDR3 DNA sequence: TGTGCCAGTAGTAGAGACGACCCGAACACTGAAGCTTTCTTT.

This clonotype was counted only a few times. The genes are TRBV5-1 and TRBJ2-7, with 8 bases lining up with TRBD1. V was clipped by 0 bases and J by 3 bases; unmatched bases: 23. CDR1 is SGHRS and CDR2 is YFSETQ in the germline V gene. The CDR3 extends over 21 amino acids. DNA of the CDR3: TGCGCCAGCAGCTTGGCCGGTCGGGGACAGGCAGCTCGACCAGCCCTCTACGAGCAGTACTTC. Translation gives CASSLAGRGQAARPALYEQYF.

This clonotype was counted many times. The chain uses TRBV5-1 and TRBJ2-1; tentatively, D is TRBD1 or TRBD2 (5 bases each). The CDR3 consists of 14 residues. CDR1 is SGHRS, CDR2 YFSETQ, per germline. V was pared by 4 bases and J by 3 bases, with 11 bases between. DNA of the CDR3: TGCGCCAGCAGCCAGATGGGGGACTACAATGAGCAGTTCTTC. It yields the protein CASSQMGDYNEQFF.

In this sample, this clonotype turned up a few times. The rearrangement links TRBV3-1 to TRBJ2-1; a weak D match, TRBD2 (5 bases). The CDR3 loop spans 16 amino acids. CDR1 and CDR2 (germline): LGHDT, YNNKEL (reference sequence). Trimming shortened V by 1 base and J by 2 bases, and 12 bases separated the two germline ends. CDR3 coding DNA: TGTGCCAGCAGCCAAGTTGAGGGTTTTCCCTACAATGAGCAGTTCTTC. It translates to CASSQVEGFPYNEQFF.

In its sample, this clonotype was seen a few times. This chain links TRBV20-1 with TRBJ1-5; perhaps TRBD1 as D (5 bases). CDR3 length equals 13 residues. Germline-derived CDR1 and CDR2 are DFQATT and SNEGSKA (reference sequence). Trimming took 5 bases from V and 4 from J, leaving 12 bases between them. The CDR3 reads CSAWGGENQPQHF. For the CDR3, the DNA is TGCAGTGCTTGGGGGGGGGAGAATCAGCCCCAGCATTTT.

The chain has TRBV7-9 and TRBJ2-1; TRBD2 is a possible D gene (6 bases). The CDR3 extends over 16 amino acids. CDR1 is SEHNR, CDR2 FQNEAQ, per germline (reference sequence). Trimming removed 1 base at V and 4 bases at J, with 14 bases between. This CDR3 reads CASSLGPASEYNEQFF. Written as DNA, the CDR3 is TGTGCCAGCAGCTTAGGACCGGCTAGCGAGTACAATGAGCAGTTCTTC.

This clonotype appeared many times. The chain is built from TRBV12-3 or TRBV12-4 and TRBJ2-1, with 14 positions matching TRBD2. Trimming took 5 bases from V and 9 from J; bases not matched to a gene: 12. CDR3 size: 17 residues. Here the CDR3 reads CASSRYGTSGRVGEQFF. Written as DNA, the CDR3 is TGTGCCAGCAGTCGATATGGGACTAGCGGGAGAGTAGGTGAGCAGTTCTTC.